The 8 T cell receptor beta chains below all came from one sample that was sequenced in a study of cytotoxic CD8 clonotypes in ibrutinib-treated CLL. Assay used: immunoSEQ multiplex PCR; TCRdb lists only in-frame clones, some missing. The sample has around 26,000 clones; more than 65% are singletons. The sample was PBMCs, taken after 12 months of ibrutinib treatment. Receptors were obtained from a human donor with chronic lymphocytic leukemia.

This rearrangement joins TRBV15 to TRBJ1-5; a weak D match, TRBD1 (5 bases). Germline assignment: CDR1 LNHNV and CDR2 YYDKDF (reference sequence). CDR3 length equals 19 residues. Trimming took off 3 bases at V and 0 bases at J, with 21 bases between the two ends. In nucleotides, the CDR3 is TGTGCCACCAGCAGTCTCCAAGCAGGGTCGGTTATTAGCAATCAGCCCCAGCATTTT. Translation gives CATSSLQAGSVISNQPQHF.

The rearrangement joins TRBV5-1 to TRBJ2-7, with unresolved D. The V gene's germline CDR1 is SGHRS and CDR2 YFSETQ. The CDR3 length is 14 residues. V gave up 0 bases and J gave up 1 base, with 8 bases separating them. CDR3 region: CASSLVDGSYEQYF. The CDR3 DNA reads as TGCGCCAGCAGCTTGGTGGACGGATCCTACGAGCAGTACTTC.

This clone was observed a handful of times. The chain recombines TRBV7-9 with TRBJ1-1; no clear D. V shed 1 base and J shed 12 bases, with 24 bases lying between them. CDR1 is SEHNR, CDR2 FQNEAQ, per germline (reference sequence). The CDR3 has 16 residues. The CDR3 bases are TGTGCCAGCAGCTTAGGGGCCCCCCTTCTTACCGAAGAGACTTTCTTT. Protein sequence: CASSLGAPLLTEETFF.

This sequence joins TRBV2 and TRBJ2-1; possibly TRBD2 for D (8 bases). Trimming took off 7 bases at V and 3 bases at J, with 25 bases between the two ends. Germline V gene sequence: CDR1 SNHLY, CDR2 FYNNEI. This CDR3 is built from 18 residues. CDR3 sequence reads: CASTQGVSGDYYYNEQFF. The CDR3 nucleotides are TGTGCCAGCACTCAGGGGGTTAGCGGGGACTACTACTACAATGAGCAGTTCTTC.

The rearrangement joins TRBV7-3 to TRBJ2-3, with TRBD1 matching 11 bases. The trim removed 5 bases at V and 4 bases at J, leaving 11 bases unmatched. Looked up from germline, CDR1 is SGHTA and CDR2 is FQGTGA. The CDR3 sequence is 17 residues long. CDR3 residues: CASSQLSGTGGSDTQYF. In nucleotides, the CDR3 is TGTGCCAGCAGCCAACTCTCCGGGACAGGGGGATCAGATACGCAGTATTTT.

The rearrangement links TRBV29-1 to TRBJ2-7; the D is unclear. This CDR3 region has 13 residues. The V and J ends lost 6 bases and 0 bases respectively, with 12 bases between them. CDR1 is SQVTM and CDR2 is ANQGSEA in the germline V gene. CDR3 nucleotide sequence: TGCAGCGTCCCTGCGGCAGTCTCCTACGAGCAGTACTTC. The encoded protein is CSVPAAVSYEQYF.

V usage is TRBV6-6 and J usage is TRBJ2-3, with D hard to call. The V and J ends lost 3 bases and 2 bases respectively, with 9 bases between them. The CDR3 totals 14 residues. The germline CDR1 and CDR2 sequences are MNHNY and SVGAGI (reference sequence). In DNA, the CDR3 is TGTGCCAGCAGTTATCAACGAATCACAGATACGCAGTATTTT. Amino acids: CASSYQRITDTQYF.

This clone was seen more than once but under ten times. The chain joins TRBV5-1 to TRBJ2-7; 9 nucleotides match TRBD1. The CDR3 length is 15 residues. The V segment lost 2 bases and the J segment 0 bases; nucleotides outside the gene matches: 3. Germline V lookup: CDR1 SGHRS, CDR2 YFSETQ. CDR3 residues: CASSFGQGISYEQYF. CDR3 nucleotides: TGCGCCAGCAGCTTTGGACAGGGGATCTCCTACGAGCAGTACTTC.